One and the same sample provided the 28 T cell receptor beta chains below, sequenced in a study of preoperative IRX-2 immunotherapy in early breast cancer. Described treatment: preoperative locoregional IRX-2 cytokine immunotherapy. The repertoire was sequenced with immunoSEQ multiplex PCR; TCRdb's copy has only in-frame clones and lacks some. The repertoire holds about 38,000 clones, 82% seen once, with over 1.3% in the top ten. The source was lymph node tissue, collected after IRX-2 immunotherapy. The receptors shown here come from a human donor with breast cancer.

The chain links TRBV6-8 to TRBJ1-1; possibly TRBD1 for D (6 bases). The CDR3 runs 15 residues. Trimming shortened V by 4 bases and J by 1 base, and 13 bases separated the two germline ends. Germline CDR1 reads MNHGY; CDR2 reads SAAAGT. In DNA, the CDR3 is TGTGCCAGCAGTTTCCACAGGGATGAGAACACTGAAGCTTTCTTT. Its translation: CASSFHRDENTEAFF.

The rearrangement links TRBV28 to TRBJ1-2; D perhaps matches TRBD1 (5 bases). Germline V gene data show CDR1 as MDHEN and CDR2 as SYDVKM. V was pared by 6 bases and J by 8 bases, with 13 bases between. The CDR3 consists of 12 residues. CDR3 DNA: TGTGCCAGCAGCGGCAGGGTGGACGGCTACACCTTC. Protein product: CASSGRVDGYTF.

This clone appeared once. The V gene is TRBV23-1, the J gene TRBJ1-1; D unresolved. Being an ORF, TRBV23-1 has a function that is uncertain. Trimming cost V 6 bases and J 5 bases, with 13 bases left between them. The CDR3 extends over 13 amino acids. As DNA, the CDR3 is TGCGCCAGCAGCTCTTCAGGAGGGACTGAAGCTTTCTTT. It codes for CASSSSGGTEAFF.

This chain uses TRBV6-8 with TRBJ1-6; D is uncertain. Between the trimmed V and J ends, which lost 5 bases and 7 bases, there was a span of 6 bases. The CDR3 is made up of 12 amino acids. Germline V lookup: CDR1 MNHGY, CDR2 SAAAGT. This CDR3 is CASSVSNSPLHF. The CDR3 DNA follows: TGTGCCAGCAGTGTCTCGAATTCACCCCTCCACTTT.

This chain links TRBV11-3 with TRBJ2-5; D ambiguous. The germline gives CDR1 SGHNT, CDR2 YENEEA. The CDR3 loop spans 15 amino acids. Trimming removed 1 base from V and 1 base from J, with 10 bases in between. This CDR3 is CASSLGTDFQETQYF. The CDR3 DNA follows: TGTGCCAGCAGCTTAGGTACGGATTTCCAAGAGACCCAGTACTTC.

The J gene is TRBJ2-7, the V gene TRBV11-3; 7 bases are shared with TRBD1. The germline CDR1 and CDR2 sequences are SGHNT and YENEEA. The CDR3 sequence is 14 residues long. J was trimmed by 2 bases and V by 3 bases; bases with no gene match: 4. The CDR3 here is CASSLDRTAYEQYF. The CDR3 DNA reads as TGTGCCAGCAGCTTGGACAGGACAGCCTACGAGCAGTACTTC. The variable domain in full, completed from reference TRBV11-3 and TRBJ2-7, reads EAGVVQSPRYKIIEKKQPVAFWCNPISGHNTLYWYLQNLGQGPELLIRYENEEAVDDSQLPKDRFSAERLKGVDSTLKIQPAELGDSAVYLCASSLDRTAYEQYFGPGTRLTVT.

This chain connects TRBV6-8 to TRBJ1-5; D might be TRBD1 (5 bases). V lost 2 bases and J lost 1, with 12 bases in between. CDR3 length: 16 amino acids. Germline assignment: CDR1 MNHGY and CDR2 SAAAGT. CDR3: CASSYLRVWSNQPQHF. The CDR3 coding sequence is TGTGCCAGCAGTTACCTCAGGGTTTGGAGCAATCAGCCCCAGCATTTT.

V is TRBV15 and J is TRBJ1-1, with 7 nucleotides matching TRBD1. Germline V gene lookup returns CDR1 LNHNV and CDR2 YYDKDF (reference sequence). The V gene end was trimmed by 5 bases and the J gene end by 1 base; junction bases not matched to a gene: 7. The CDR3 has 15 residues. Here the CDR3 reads CATSHFRGANTEAFF. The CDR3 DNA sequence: TGTGCCACCAGCCATTTCAGGGGGGCGAACACTGAAGCTTTCTTT.

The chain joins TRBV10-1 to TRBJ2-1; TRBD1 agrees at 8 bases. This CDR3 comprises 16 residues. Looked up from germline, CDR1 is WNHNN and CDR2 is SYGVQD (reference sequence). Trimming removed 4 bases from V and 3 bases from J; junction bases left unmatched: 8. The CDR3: CASSGARTGIYNEQFF. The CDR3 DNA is TGCGCCAGCAGTGGCGCAAGGACAGGGATCTACAATGAGCAGTTCTTC.

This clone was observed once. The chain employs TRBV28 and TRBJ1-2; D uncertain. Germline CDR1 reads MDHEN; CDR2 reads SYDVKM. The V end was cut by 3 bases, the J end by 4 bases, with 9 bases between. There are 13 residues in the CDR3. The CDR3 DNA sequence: TGTGCCAGCAGTTTTCAGTACCCCTATGGCTACACCTTC. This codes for CASSFQYPYGYTF.

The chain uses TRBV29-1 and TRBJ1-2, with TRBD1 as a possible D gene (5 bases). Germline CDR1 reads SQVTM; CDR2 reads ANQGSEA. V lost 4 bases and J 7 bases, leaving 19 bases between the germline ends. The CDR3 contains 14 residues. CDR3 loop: CSVVGWGLVTGYTF. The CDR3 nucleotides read TGCAGCGTTGTTGGGTGGGGACTTGTGACTGGCTACACCTTC. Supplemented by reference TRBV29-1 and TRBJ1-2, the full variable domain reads SAVISQKPSRDICQRGTSLTIQCQVDSQVTMMFWYRQQPGQSLTLIATANQGSEATYESGFVIDKFPISRPNLTFSTLTVSNMSPEDSSIYLCSVVGWGLVTGYTFGSGTRLTVV.

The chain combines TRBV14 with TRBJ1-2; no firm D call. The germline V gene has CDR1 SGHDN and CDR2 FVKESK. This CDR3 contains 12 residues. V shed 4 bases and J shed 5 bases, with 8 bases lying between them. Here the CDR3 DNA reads TGTGCCAGCAGCCGTCAGAGATATGGCTACACCTTC. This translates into CASSRQRYGYTF.

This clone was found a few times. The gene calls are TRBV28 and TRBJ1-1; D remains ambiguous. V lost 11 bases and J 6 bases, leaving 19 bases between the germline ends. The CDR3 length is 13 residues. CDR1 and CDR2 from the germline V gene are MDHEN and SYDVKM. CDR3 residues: CASWLLGSAEAFF. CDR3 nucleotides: TGTGCCTCTTGGTTGTTGGGCTCCGCTGAAGCTTTCTTT.

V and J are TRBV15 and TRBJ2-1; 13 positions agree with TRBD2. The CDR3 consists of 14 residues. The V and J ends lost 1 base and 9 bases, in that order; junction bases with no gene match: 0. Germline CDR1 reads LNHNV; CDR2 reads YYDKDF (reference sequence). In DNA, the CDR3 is TGTGCCACCAGCAGAGGGACTAGCGGGAGTGAGCAGTTCTTC. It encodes CATSRGTSGSEQFF.

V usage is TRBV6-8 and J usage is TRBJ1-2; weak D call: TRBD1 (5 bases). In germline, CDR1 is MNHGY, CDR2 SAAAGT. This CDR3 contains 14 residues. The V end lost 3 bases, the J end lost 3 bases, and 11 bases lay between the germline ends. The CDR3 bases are TGTGCCAGCAGTTATTCCACAGGATACTATGGCTACACCTTC. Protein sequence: CASSYSTGYYGYTF.

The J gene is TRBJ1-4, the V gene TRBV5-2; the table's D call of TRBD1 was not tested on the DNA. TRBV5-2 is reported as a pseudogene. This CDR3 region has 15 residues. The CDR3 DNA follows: TGTGCCAGCAGCTTAGACAGGGGCGAGTGGGAAAAACTGTTTTTT. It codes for CASSLDRGEWEKLFF.

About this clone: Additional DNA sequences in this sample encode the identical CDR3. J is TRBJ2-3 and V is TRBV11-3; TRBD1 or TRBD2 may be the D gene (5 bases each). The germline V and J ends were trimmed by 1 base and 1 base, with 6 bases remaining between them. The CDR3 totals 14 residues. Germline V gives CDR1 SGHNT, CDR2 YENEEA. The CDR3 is CASSLGGGTDTQYF. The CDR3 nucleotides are TGTGCCAGCAGCTTAGGAGGGGGCACAGATACGCAGTATTTT.

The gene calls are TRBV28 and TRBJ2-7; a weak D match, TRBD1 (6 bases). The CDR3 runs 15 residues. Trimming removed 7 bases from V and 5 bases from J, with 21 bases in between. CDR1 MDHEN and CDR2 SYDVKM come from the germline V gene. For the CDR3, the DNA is TGTGCCAGCACCGTAAAAGGGGGATTTAACAACGAGCAGTACTTC. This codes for CASTVKGGFNNEQYF.

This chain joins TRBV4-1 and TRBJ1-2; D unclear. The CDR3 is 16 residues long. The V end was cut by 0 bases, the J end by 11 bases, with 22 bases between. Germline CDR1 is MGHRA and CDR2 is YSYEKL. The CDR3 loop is CASSQDGNDGPLKYTF. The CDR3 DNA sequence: TGCGCCAGCAGCCAAGATGGTAACGACGGGCCGCTTAAGTACACCTTC.

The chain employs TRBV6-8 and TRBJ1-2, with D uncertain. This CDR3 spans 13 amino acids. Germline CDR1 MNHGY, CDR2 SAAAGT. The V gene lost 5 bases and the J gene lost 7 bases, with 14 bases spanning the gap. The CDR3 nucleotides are TGTGCCAGCAGTGACACCGTTTTGACTGGCTACACCTTC. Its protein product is CASSDTVLTGYTF.

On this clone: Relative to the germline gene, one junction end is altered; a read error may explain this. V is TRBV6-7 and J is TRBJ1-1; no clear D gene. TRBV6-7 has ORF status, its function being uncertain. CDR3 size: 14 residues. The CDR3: CVSSYYESNTEAFF. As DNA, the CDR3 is TGTGTCAGCAGTTACTATGAATCGAACACTGAAGCTTTCTTT.

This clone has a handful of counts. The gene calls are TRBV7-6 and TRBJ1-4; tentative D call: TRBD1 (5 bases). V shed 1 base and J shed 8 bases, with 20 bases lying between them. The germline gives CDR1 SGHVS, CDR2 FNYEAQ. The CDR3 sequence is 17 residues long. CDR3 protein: CASSLGLSGAGQEKLFF. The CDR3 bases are TGTGCCAGCAGCTTAGGATTATCTGGGGCGGGCCAGGAAAAACTGTTTTTT.

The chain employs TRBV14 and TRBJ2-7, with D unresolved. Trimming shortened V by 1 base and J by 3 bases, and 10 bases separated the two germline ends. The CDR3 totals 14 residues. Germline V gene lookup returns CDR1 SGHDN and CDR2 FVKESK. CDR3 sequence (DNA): TGTGCCAGCAGCCAAGTGGCACACCTCTACGAGCAGTACTTC. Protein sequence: CASSQVAHLYEQYF.

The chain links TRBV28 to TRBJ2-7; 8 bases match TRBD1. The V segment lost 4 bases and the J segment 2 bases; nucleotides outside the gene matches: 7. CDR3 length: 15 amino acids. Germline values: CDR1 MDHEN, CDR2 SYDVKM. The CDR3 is CASSSGQGRPYEQYF. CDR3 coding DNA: TGTGCCAGCAGTTCCGGACAGGGAAGACCCTACGAGCAGTACTTC.

In DNA, the CDR3 is TGTGCCAGCAGTTACAGCGGGGGAGCGGGGTCACCCCTCCACTTT. Amino acids: CASSYSGGAGSPLHF. The gene calls are TRBV6-8 and TRBJ1-6, with D maybe TRBD1 (5 bases). The CDR3 length is 15 residues. V lost 2 bases and J lost 10, with 15 bases in between. Germline V gene lookup returns CDR1 MNHGY and CDR2 SAAAGT.

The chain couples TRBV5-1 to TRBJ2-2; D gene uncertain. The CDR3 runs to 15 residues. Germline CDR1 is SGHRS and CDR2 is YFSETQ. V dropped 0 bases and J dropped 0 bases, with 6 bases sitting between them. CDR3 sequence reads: CASSLAQANTGELFF. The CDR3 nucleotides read TGCGCCAGCAGCTTGGCCCAGGCGAACACCGGGGAGCTGTTTTTT.

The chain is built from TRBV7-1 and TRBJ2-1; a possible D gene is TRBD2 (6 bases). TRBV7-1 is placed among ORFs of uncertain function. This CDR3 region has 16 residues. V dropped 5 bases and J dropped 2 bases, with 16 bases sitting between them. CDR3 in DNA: TGTGCCAGCAGCGACCGGGGACTTCTAGCCTACAATGAGCAGTTCTTC. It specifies CASSDRGLLAYNEQFF.

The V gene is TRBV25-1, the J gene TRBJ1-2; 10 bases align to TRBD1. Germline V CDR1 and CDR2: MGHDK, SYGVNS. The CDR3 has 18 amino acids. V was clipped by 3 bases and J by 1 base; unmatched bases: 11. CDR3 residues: CASSEPLQDRGHNYGYTF. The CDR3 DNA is TGTGCCAGCAGTGAGCCCCTCCAAGACAGGGGGCATAACTATGGCTACACCTTC.